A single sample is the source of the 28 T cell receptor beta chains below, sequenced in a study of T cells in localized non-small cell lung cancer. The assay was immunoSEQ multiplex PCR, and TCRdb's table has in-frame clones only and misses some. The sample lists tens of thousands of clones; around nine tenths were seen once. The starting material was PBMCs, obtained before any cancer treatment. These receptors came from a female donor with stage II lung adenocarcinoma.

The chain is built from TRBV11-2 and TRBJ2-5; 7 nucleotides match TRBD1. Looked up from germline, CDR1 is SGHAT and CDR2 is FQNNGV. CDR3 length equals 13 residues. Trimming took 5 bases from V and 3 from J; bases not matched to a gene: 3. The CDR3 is CASSADREETQYF. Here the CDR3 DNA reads TGTGCCAGCAGCGCCGACAGGGAAGAGACCCAGTACTTC.

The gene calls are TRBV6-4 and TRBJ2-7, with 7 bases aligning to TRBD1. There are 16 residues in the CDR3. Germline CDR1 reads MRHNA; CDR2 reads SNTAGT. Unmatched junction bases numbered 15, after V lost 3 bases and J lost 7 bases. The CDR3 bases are TGTGCCAGCAGTGAGGTAGACGGCAGGGGGTTCGGGGAGCAGTACTTC. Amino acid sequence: CASSEVDGRGFGEQYF.

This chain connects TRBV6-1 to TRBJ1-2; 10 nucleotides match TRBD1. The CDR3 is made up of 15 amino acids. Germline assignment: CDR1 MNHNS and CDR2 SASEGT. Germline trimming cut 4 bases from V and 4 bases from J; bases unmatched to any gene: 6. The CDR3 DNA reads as TGTGCCAGCAGTGGACAGGGGGCCTTCGGCTATGGCTACACCTTC. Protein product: CASSGQGAFGYGYTF.

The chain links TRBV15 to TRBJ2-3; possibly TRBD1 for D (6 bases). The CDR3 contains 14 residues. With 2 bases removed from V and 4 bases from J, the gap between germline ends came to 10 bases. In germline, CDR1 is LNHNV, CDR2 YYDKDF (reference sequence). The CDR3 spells CATSRIQGSDTQYF. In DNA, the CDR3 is TGTGCCACCAGCAGAATTCAGGGGTCAGATACGCAGTATTTT.

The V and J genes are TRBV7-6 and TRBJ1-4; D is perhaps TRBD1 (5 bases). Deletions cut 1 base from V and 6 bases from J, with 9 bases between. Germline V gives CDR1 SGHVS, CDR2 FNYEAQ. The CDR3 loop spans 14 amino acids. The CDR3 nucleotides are TGTGCCAGCAGCTTAGAATCAGGGCATGAAAAACTGTTTTTT. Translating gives CASSLESGHEKLFF.

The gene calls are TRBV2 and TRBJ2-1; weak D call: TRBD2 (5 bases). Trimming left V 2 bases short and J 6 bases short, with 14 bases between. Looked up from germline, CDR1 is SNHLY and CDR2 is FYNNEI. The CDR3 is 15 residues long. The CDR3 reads CASSEQSGPINEQFF. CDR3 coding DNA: TGTGCCAGCAGTGAACAAAGCGGCCCTATCAATGAGCAGTTCTTC.

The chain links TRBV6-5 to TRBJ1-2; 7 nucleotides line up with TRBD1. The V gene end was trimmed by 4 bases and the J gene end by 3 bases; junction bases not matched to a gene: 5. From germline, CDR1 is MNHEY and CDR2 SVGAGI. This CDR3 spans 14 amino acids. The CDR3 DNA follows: TGTGCCAGCAGTTCGGCAGGGGGGGACTATGGCTACACCTTC. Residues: CASSSAGGDYGYTF.

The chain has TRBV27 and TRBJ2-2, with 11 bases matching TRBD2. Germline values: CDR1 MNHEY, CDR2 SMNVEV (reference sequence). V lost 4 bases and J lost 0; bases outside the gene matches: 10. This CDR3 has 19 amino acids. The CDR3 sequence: CASSSWVSGGAANTGELFF. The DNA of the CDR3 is TGTGCCAGCAGTTCCTGGGTTAGCGGGGGGGCAGCGAACACCGGGGAGCTGTTTTTT.

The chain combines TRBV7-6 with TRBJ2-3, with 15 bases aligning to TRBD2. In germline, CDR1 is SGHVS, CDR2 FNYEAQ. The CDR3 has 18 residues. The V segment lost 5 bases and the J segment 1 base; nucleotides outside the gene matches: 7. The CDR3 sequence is CASSAGLAGGSGTDTQYF. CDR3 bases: TGTGCCAGCAGCGCGGGACTAGCGGGGGGAAGTGGCACAGATACGCAGTATTTT.

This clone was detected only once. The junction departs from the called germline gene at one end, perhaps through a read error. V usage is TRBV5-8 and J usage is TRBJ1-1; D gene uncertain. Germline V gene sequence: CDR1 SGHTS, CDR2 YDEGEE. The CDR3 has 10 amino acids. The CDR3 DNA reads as TGTGCCAGCAGTCTTGGAGCCGCCTATTTT. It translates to CASSLGAAYF.

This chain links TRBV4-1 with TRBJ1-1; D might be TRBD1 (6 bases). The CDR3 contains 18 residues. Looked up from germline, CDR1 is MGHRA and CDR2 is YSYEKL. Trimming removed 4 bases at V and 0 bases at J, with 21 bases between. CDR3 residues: CASSLPPDRLLMNTEAFF. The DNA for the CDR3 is TGCGCCAGCAGCCTACCCCCCGACAGGCTACTCATGAACACTGAAGCTTTCTTT.

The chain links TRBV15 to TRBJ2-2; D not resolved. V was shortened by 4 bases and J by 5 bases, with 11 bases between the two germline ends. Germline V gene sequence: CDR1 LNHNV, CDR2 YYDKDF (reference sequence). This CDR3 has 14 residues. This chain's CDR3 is CATSNVVGTGELFF. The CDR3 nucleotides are TGTGCCACCAGCAACGTGGTAGGAACCGGGGAGCTGTTTTTT.

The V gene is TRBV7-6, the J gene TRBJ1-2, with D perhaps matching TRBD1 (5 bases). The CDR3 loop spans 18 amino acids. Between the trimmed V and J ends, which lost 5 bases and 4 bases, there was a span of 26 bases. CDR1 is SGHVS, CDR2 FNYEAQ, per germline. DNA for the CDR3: TGTGCCAGCAGCCGTAGTGGGGTGTCAGGGCGCCACAGCTATGGCTACACCTTC. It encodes CASSRSGVSGRHSYGYTF.

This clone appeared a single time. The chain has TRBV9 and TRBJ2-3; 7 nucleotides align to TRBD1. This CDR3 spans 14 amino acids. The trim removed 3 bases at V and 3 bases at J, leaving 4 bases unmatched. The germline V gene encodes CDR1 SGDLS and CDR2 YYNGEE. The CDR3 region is CASSARDRTDTQYF. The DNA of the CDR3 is TGTGCCAGCAGCGCCCGGGACAGAACAGATACGCAGTATTTT.

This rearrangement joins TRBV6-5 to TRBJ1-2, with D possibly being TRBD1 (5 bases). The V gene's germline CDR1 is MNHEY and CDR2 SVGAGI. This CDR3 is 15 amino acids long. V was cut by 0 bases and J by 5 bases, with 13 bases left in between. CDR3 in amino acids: CASSYSSGRPYGYTF. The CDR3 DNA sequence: TGTGCCAGCAGTTACTCGTCAGGGAGGCCGTATGGCTACACCTTC.

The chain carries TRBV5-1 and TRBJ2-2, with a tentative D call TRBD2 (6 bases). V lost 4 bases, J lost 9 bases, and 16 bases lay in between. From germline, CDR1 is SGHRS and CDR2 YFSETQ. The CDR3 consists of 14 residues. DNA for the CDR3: TGCGCCAGCAGCGTACTTGGGAGGTTGAGGGAGCTGTTTTTT. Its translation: CASSVLGRLRELFF.

The CDR3 DNA sequence: TGTGCCAGCAGCTTCAGACAGGGGTCTGATGGCTACACCTTC. Its protein product is CASSFRQGSDGYTF. The chain has TRBV5-4 and TRBJ1-2, with TRBD1 matching 8 bases. This CDR3 contains 14 residues. CDR1 SGHNT and CDR2 YYREEE come from the germline V gene (reference sequence). The junction had 6 bases not matched to a gene; V was cut back by 2 bases and J by 6 bases.

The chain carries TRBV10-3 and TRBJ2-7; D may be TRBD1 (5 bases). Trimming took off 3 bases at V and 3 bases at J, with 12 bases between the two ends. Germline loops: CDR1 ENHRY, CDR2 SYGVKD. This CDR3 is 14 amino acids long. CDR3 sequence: CAISEVGRDYEQYF. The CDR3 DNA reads TGTGCCATCAGTGAAGTGGGCAGGGACTACGAGCAGTACTTC.

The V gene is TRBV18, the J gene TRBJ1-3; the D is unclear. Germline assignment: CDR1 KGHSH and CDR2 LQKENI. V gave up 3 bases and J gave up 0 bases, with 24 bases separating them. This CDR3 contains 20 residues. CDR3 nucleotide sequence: TGTGCCAGCTCACCTCCCCCGTCTCCGGGTCGGAGAATCTCTGGAAACACCATATATTTT. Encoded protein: CASSPPPSPGRRISGNTIYF.

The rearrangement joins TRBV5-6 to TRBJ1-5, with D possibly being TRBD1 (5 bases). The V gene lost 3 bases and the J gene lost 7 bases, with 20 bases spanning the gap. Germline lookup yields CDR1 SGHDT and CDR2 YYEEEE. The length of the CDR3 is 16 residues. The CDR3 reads CASSWGAGQTGQPQHF. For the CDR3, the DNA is TGTGCCAGCAGCTGGGGCGCAGGGCAAACGGGCCAGCCCCAGCATTTT.

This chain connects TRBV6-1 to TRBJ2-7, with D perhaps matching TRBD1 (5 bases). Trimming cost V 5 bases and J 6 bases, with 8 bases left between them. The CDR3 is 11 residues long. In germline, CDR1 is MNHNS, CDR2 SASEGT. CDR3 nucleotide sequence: TGTGCCAGCAGTCCAGGGTTCGAGCAGTACTTC. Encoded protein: CASSPGFEQYF.

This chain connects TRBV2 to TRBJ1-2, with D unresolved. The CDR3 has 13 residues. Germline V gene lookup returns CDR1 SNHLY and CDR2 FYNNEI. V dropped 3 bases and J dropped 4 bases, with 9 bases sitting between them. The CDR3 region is CASSDWQVYGYTF. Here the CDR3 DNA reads TGTGCCAGCAGTGATTGGCAGGTCTATGGCTACACCTTC.

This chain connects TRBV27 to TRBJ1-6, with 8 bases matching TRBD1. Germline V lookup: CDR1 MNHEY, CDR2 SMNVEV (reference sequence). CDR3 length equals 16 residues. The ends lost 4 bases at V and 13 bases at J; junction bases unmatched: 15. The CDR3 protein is CASSSYIGQGKSPLHF. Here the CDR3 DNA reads TGTGCCAGCAGTTCCTATATCGGACAGGGAAAATCGCCCCTCCACTTT.

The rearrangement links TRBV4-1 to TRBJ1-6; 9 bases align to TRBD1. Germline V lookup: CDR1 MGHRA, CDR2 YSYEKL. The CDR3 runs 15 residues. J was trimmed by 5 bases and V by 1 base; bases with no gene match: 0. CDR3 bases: TGCGCCAGCAGCCAAGGGACAGGGGATAATTCACCCCTCCACTTT. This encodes CASSQGTGDNSPLHF.

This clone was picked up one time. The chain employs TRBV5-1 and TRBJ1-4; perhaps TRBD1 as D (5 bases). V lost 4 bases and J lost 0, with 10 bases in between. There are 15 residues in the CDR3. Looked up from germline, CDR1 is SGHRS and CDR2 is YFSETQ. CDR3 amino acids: CASSASTATNEKLFF. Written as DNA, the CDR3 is TGCGCCAGCAGCGCCTCGACAGCAACTAATGAAAAACTGTTTTTT. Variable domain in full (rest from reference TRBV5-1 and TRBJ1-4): KAGVTQTPRYLIKTRGQQVTLSCSPISGHRSVSWYQQTPGQGLQFLFEYFSETQRNKGNFPGRFSGRQFSNSRSEMNVSTLELGDSALYLCASSASTATNEKLFFGSGTQLSVL.

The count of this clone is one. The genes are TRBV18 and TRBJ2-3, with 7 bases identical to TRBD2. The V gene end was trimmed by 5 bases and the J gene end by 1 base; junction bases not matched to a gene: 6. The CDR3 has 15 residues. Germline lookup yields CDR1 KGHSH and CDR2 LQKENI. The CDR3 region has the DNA TGTGCCAGCTCAACCTCGGGAGGAGGCACAGATACGCAGTATTTT. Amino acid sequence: CASSTSGGGTDTQYF.

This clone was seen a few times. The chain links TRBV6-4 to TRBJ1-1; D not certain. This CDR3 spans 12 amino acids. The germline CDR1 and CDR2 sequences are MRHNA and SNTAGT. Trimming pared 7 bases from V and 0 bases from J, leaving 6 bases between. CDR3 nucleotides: TGTGCCAGCAAGGGTCTGAACACTGAAGCTTTCTTT. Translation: CASKGLNTEAFF.

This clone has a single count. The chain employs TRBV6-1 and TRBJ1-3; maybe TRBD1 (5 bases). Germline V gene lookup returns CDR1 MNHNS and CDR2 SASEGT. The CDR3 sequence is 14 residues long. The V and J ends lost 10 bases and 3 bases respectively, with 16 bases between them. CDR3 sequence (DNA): TGTGCCACCCGTCTTTATCAGGGTGGAAACACCATATATTTT. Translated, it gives CATRLYQGGNTIYF.